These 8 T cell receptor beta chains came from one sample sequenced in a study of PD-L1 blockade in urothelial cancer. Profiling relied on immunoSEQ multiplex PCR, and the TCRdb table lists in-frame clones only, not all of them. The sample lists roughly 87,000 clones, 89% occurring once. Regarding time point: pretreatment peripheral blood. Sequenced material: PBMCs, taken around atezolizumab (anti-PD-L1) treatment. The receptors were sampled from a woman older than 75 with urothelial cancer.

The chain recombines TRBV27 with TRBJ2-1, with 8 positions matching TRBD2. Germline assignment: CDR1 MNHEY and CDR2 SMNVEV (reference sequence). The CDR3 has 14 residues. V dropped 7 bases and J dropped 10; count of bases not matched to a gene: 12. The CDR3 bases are TGTGCCAGCAAGGATCTAGCGGGTATCCAGGAGCAGTTCTTC. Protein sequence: CASKDLAGIQEQFF.

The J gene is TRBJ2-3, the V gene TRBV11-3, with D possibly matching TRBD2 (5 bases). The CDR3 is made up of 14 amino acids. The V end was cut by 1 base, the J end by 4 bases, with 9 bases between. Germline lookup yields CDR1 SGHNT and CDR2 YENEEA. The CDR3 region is CASSLGGPSDTQYF. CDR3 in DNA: TGTGCCAGCAGCTTAGGCGGGCCTTCAGATACGCAGTATTTT.

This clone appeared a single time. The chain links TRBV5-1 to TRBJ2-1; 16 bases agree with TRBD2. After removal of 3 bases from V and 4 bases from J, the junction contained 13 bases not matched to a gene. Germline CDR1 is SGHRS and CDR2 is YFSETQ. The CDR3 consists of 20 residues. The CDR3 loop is CASSSAGTSGRAPRYNEQFF. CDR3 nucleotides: TGCGCCAGCAGCTCCGCCGGGACTAGCGGGAGGGCCCCACGTTACAATGAGCAGTTCTTC.

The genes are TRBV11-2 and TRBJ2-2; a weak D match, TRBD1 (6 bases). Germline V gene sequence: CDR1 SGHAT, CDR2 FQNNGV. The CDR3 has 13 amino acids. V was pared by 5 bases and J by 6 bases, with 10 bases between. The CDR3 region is CASSQQGPGELFF. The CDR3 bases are TGTGCCAGCAGCCAACAGGGTCCCGGGGAGCTGTTTTTT.

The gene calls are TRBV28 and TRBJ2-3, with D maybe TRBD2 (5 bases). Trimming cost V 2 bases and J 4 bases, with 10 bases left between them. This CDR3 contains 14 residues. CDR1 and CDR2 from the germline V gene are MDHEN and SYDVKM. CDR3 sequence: CASSLVGGSDTQYF. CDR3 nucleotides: TGTGCCAGCAGTTTAGTTGGCGGGTCAGATACGCAGTATTTT.

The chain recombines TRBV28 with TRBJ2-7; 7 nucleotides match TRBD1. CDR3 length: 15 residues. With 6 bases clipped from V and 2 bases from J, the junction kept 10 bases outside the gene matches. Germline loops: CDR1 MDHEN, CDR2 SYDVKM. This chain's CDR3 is CASSLTGTATYEQYF. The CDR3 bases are TGTGCCAGCAGCTTAACCGGGACAGCGACCTACGAGCAGTACTTC.

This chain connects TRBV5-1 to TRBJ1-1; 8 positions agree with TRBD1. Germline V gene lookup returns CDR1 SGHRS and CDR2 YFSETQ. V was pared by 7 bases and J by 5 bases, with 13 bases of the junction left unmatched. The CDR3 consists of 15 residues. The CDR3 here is CASQPPGQGGTEAFF. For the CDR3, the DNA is TGCGCCAGCCAGCCCCCAGGACAGGGTGGGACTGAAGCTTTCTTT.

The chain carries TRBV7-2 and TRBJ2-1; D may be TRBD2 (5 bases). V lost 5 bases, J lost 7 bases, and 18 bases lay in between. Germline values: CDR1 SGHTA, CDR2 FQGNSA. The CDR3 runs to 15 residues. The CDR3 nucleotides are TGTGCCAGCAGCGTAGGGAGTTTTGTAGGTAATGAGCAGTTCTTC. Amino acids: CASSVGSFVGNEQFF.